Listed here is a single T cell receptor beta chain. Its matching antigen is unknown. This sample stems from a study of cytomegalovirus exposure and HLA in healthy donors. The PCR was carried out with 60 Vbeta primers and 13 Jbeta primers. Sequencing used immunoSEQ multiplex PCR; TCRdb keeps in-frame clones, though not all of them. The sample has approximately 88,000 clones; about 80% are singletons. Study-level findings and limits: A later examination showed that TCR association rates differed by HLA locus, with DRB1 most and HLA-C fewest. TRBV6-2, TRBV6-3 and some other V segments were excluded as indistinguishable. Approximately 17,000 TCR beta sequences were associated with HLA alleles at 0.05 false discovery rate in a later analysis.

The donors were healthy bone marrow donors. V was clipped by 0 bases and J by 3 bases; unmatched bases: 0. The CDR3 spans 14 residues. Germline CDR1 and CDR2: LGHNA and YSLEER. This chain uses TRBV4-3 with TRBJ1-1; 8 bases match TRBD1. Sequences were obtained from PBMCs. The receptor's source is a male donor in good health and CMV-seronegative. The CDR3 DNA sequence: TGCGCCAGCAGCCAAGAACAGGGGGACACTGAAGCTTTCTTT. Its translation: CASSQEQGDTEAFF.